This is a list of T cell receptor beta chains from one sample in a study of PD-L1 blockade in urothelial cancer. Here immunoSEQ multiplex PCR was the method, and the copy in TCRdb shows in-frame clones only, minus some. Among approximately 40,000 clones listed, around 88% were seen once. The sequences come from PBMCs, collected around atezolizumab (anti-PD-L1) treatment. The source of these receptors is a man between 60 and 75 years old with urothelial cancer. Both conserved end residues are part of each CDR3. A D gene is named only where the DNA matches it firmly. The listing skips clone size in some rows; elsewhere it reads once, few, many or a size class.

>NA|TRBV5-1|NA|TRBJ1-1
TGCGCCAGCAGCTCCGGGACACGGGTATTGAACACTGAAGCTTTCTTT
CASSSGTRVLNTEAFF
>NA|TRBV6-1|once|TRBJ2-1
TGTGCCAGCAGTGAAGGGACAGTGAATGAGCAGTTCTTC
CASSEGTVNEQFF
>TRBD1|TRBV9|NA|TRBJ1-2
TGTGCCAGCAGCGGGGGACAGGACTATGGCTACACCTTC
CASSGGQDYGYTF
>NA|TRBV20-1|NA|TRBJ1-2
TGCAGTGCCCCCCAGGACTATGGCTACACCTTC
CSAPQDYGYTF
>TRBD1|TRBV7-3|NA|TRBJ2-3
TGTGCCAGCAGCCCACAGGGGATCATTACAGATACGCAGTATTTT
CASSPQGIITDTQYF
>NA|TRBV6-5|NA|TRBJ1-2
TGTGCCAGCAGGCCCCTGAGAGGCTATGGCTACACCTTC
CASRPLRGYGYTF
>NA|TRBV6-1|NA|TRBJ1-5
TGTGCCAGCAGTGAAGTCGAGGGCGAGGACCGTCAGCCCCAGCATTTT
CASSEVEGEDRQPQHF
>NA|TRBV6-5|NA|TRBJ1-1
TGTGCCAGCAGTTACAAGGGAGCCACTGAAGCTTTCTTT
CASSYKGATEAFF
>NA|TRBV5-1|NA|TRBJ2-4
TGCGCCAGCAGCTTGGTTCAGGCCAAAAACATTCAGTACTTC
CASSLVQAKNIQYF
>TRBD2|TRBV5-1|few|TRBJ2-5
TGCGCCAGCAGCCGAGGGACTAGCGCACAAGAGACCCAGTACTTC
CASSRGTSAQETQYF
>NA|TRBV18|NA|TRBJ2-2
TGTGCCAGCTCACCACACAGTGGAGGGGAGCTGTTTTTT
CASSPHSGGELFF
>NA|TRBV14|NA|TRBJ1-6
TGTGCCAGCAGCCCACCAGGGTTTTACAATTCACCCCTCCACTTT
CASSPPGFYNSPLHF
>TRBD1|TRBV5-1|once|TRBJ2-1
TGCGCCAGCAGCTTGACAGGGGGCAATGAGCAGTTCTTC
CASSLTGGNEQFF
>TRBD1|TRBV10-3|NA|TRBJ2-7
TGTGCCATCAGTCTTGGACAGGGAGCCTACGAGCAGTACTTC
CAISLGQGAYEQYF
>NA|TRBV2|NA|TRBJ1-2
TGTGCCAGCAGCGCAACAGTTAACTATGGCTACACCTTC
CASSATVNYGYTF
>NA|TRBV15|NA|TRBJ2-6
TGTGCCACCAGCAGAGACCTTCCTGTGGCCAACGTCCTGACTTTC
CATSRDLPVANVLTF
>NA|TRBV5-1|NA|TRBJ2-5
TGCGCCAGCAGCTTGGCCGGGAAGGAGACCCAGTACTTC
CASSLAGKETQYF
>TRBD1|TRBV29-1|NA|TRBJ2-2
TGCAGCGGGTCCGGGACAGGGCCCTCGAACACCGGGGAGCTGTTTTTT
CSGSGTGPSNTGELFF